The 27 T cell receptor beta chains below all came from one sample that was sequenced in a study of blood T cell repertoires in COVID-19. The table came from immunoSEQ multiplex PCR; TCRdb's copy has only in-frame clones and leaves some out. The data show roughly 200,000 clones, roughly four fifths seen once. Sequencing input: peripheral blood. The receptors here all came from a man in his forties or fifties with active or convalescent COVID-19.

The genes are TRBV5-1 and TRBJ2-7; 8 bases match TRBD1. In germline, CDR1 is SGHRS, CDR2 YFSETQ. This CDR3 is 16 amino acids long. V dropped 2 bases and J dropped 4; count of bases not matched to a gene: 11. The CDR3 nucleotides are TGCGCCAGCAGCTTTGACTTTCGGACAGGGCGATACGAGCAGTACTTC. Amino acids: CASSFDFRTGRYEQYF.

Note on this clone: The sample holds other DNA sequences that translate to the same CDR3. The chain employs TRBV5-1 and TRBJ2-1, with TRBD1 identical over 9 bases. CDR1 and CDR2 (germline): SGHRS, YFSETQ. The CDR3 has 15 amino acids. The V segment lost 4 bases and the J segment 7 bases; nucleotides outside the gene matches: 9. The CDR3 coding sequence is TGCGCCAGCAGCCCTGACGGGACAGGGAATAATGAGCAGTTCTTC. It is translated as CASSPDGTGNNEQFF.

The gene calls are TRBV18 and TRBJ2-7; D may be TRBD2 (6 bases). Germline V CDR1 and CDR2: KGHSH, LQKENI. V gave up 2 bases and J gave up 4 bases, with 18 bases separating them. This CDR3 region has 16 residues. The CDR3 nucleotides read TGTGCCAGCTCACCAACCTTGGCGGGGCCCTCATACGAGCAGTACTTC. As protein: CASSPTLAGPSYEQYF.

The CDR3 sequence is CASSQTSGGYNEQFF. Here the CDR3 DNA reads TGTGCCAGCAGCCAGACTAGCGGGGGCTACAATGAGCAGTTCTTC. The J gene is TRBJ2-1, the V gene TRBV2, with TRBD2 matching 12 bases. Unmatched junction bases numbered 3, after V lost 6 bases and J lost 3 bases. CDR1 is SNHLY, CDR2 FYNNEI, per germline. The CDR3 extends over 15 amino acids.

This clone was recorded only once. The gene calls are TRBV5-1 and TRBJ2-7; D remains ambiguous. The germline gives CDR1 SGHRS, CDR2 YFSETQ. Between the trimmed V and J ends, which lost 4 bases and 1 base, there was a span of 12 bases. CDR3 length: 14 residues. CDR3 sequence reads: CASSPHYESYEQYF. DNA of the CDR3: TGCGCCAGCAGCCCCCACTATGAGTCCTACGAGCAGTACTTC.

This chain joins TRBV6-1 and TRBJ1-5; D is undetermined. The V gene lost 2 bases and the J gene lost 4 bases, with 9 bases spanning the gap. Per germline, CDR1 MNHNS and CDR2 SASEGT. The CDR3 covers 14 residues. CDR3 in amino acids: CASSEQSRNQPQHF. In DNA form, the CDR3 reads TGTGCCAGCAGTGAACAGTCGAGGAATCAGCCCCAGCATTTT.

This rearrangement joins TRBV3-1 (or the pseudogene TRBV3-2) to TRBJ2-1; TRBD2 matches at 16 bases. Germline CDR1 is LGHDT and CDR2 is YNNKEL (reference sequence). This CDR3 is 17 amino acids long. The V segment lost 1 base and the J segment 9 bases; nucleotides outside the gene matches: 6. CDR3 region: CASSQAGLAGGPTEQFF. In DNA form, the CDR3 reads TGTGCCAGCAGCCAAGCGGGACTAGCGGGGGGGCCAACTGAGCAGTTCTTC.

J is TRBJ2-3 and V is TRBV29-1; the D is unclear. The germline CDR1 and CDR2 sequences are SQVTM and ANQGSEA. This CDR3 is built from 14 residues. V lost 1 base and J lost 0, with 8 bases in between. The CDR3 sequence is CSVEGSGSTDTQYF. CDR3 DNA sequence: TGCAGCGTTGAAGGTTCGGGTAGCACAGATACGCAGTATTTT.

The CDR3, as DNA: TGTGCCTACATCCCGGGACAGGGGATCCTAGATTCACCCCTCCACTTT. This codes for CAYIPGQGILDSPLHF. This sequence joins TRBV30 and TRBJ1-6, with 10 bases identical to TRBD1. This CDR3 contains 16 residues. V was pared by 7 bases and J by 8 bases, with 14 bases of the junction left unmatched. Germline V gives CDR1 GTSNPN, CDR2 SVGIG (reference sequence).

J is TRBJ2-3 and V is TRBV19; D may be TRBD2 (5 bases). Germline V lookup: CDR1 LNHDA, CDR2 SQIVND (reference sequence). Trimming removed 6 bases at V and 2 bases at J, with 18 bases between. This CDR3 is 16 amino acids long. The CDR3 nucleotides are TGTGCCAGTAGCGAGACTGACTACTTACCCACAGATACGCAGTATTTT. This encodes CASSETDYLPTDTQYF.

This chain links TRBV7-2 with TRBJ1-3; tentatively, D is TRBD1 (6 bases). Trimming pared 7 bases from V and 2 bases from J, leaving 9 bases between. Per germline, CDR1 SGHTA and CDR2 FQGNSA. This CDR3 spans 13 amino acids. CDR3 sequence (DNA): TGTGCCAGCATTGGGGGCCCTGGAAACACCATATATTTT. Its translation is CASIGGPGNTIYF.

The chain employs TRBV5-1 and TRBJ2-3; 10 bases map to TRBD2. Germline CDR1 is SGHRS and CDR2 is YFSETQ. V was clipped by 4 bases and J by 4 bases; unmatched bases: 9. This CDR3 comprises 16 residues. The CDR3: CASSPALLAGPDTQYF. The CDR3 nucleotides are TGCGCCAGCAGCCCAGCCCTACTAGCGGGGCCAGATACGCAGTATTTT.

J is TRBJ2-1 and V is TRBV10-1; 8 bases align to TRBD2. With V trimmed by 7 bases and J by 4 bases, 9 bases remained unmatched. The CDR3 is 15 residues long. Germline-derived CDR1 and CDR2 are WNHNN and SYGVQD (reference sequence). Written as DNA, the CDR3 is TGCGCCAGCAAGAGAAGCGGGGGATTTTACAATGAGCAGTTCTTC. Protein sequence: CASKRSGGFYNEQFF.

V is TRBV16 and J is TRBJ1-1; maybe TRBD1 (5 bases). The CDR3 has 16 amino acids. Trimming removed 2 bases at V and 0 bases at J, with 13 bases between. Germline CDR1 reads KGHSY; CDR2 reads FQNENV. The CDR3 spells CASSQDSRLLNTEAFF. In nucleotides, the CDR3 is TGTGCCAGCAGCCAAGACAGCAGACTTCTGAACACTGAAGCTTTCTTT.

J is TRBJ2-1 and V is TRBV13, with D maybe TRBD2 (5 bases). The CDR3 is 13 residues long. Trimming removed 5 bases at V and 7 bases at J, with 12 bases between. The germline V gene encodes CDR1 PRHDT and CDR2 FYEKMQ (reference sequence). CDR3 in amino acids: CASSKLGMNEQFF. As DNA, the CDR3 is TGTGCCAGCAGCAAACTAGGTATGAATGAGCAGTTCTTC.

The chain recombines TRBV12-5 with TRBJ1-1; 7 bases line up with TRBD1. V dropped 1 base and J dropped 3; count of bases not matched to a gene: 8. Germline CDR1 LGHNT, CDR2 FRNRAP. The CDR3 is 16 amino acids. This CDR3 reads CASGLETTGRDTEAFF. CDR3 DNA sequence: TGTGCTAGTGGTTTGGAAACGACAGGGCGCGACACTGAAGCTTTCTTT.

This chain uses TRBV9 with TRBJ1-4, with TRBD1 matching over 7 bases. J was trimmed by 5 bases and V by 3 bases; bases with no gene match: 7. The CDR3 is 15 amino acids. The germline V gene has CDR1 SGDLS and CDR2 YYNGEE. The CDR3 DNA reads as TGTGCCAGCAGCGACACAGGGGCAAGGAATGAAAAACTGTTTTTT. Translated, it gives CASSDTGARNEKLFF.

This chain uses TRBV27 with TRBJ1-2; unclear D gene. From germline, CDR1 is MNHEY and CDR2 SMNVEV (reference sequence). V gave up 1 base and J gave up 8 bases, with 14 bases separating them. The CDR3 sequence is 14 residues long. The CDR3 here is CASSLLAGPGGYTF. CDR3 nucleotides: TGTGCCAGCAGTTTATTGGCAGGTCCGGGGGGCTACACCTTC.

As regards this clone: One end of the junction fails to match germline, which may point to a read error. The chain combines TRBV27 with TRBJ2-3; TRBD2 matches at 12 bases. Germline V gene lookup returns CDR1 MNHEY and CDR2 SMNVEV (reference sequence). The CDR3 runs to 16 residues. CDR3: CASIPAFGLAGGRESF. Written as DNA, the CDR3 is TGTGCCAGCATACCGGCCTTTGGGCTAGCGGGGGGGCGGGAGTCTTTT.

This clone has a single count. This sequence joins TRBV3-1 (or the pseudogene TRBV3-2) and TRBJ2-3, with 7 nucleotides matching TRBD2. CDR1 and CDR2 from the germline V gene are LGHDT and YNNKEL (reference sequence). The ends lost 1 base at V and 7 bases at J; junction bases unmatched: 11. The CDR3 has 16 amino acids. CDR3 region: CASSQVGGSGGNTQYF. The CDR3 coding sequence is TGTGCCAGCAGCCAAGTCGGGGGGAGCGGCGGGAATACGCAGTATTTT.

The chain couples TRBV7-6 to TRBJ2-7, with 9 bases lining up with TRBD1. CDR1 SGHVS and CDR2 FNYEAQ come from the germline V gene. This CDR3 region has 15 residues. Trimming took 3 bases from V and 5 from J; bases not matched to a gene: 8. The CDR3 loop is CASSLGGTGPNEQYF. The DNA of the CDR3 is TGTGCCAGCAGCTTGGGGGGGACAGGGCCCAACGAGCAGTACTTC.

The chain recombines TRBV4-2 with TRBJ2-3, with D possibly being TRBD2 (5 bases). V was clipped by 0 bases and J by 5 bases, with 12 bases between them. The CDR3 runs 15 residues. CDR1 and CDR2 (germline): LGHNA, YNFKEQ. This CDR3 is CASSQESGWRDTQYF. Written as DNA, the CDR3 is TGTGCCAGCAGCCAAGAGTCGGGGTGGAGAGATACGCAGTATTTT.

The chain is built from TRBV5-1 and TRBJ2-5; 9 positions match TRBD2. The CDR3 is 15 amino acids. Germline CDR1 is SGHRS and CDR2 is YFSETQ. V trimming: 4 bases; J trimming: 2 bases; junction bases outside the gene matches: 6. The CDR3, as DNA: TGCGCCAGCAGCGCTAGCGGGGATCCTCAAGAGACCCAGTACTTC. Amino acids: CASSASGDPQETQYF.

The chain has TRBV6-5 and TRBJ2-5; tentative D call: TRBD2 (6 bases). This CDR3 region has 13 residues. CDR1 MNHEY and CDR2 SVGAGI come from the germline V gene. V was cut by 0 bases and J by 7 bases, with 9 bases left in between. The CDR3 sequence: CASSYSGTLTQYF. The CDR3 DNA is TGTGCCAGCAGTTACTCGGGGACTTTGACCCAGTACTTC.

In DNA form, the CDR3 reads TGTGCCAGCAGCTCCTCCCCGGGATACGAGCAGTACTTC. Translated, it gives CASSSSPGYEQYF. V is TRBV7-3 and J is TRBJ2-7, with D possibly being TRBD2 (5 bases). Germline V gives CDR1 SGHTA, CDR2 FQGTGA. V lost 4 bases to trimming and J lost 4 bases, with 11 bases between them. This CDR3 has 13 amino acids.

CDR3 region: CASREGTVNTEAFF. For the CDR3, the DNA is TGCGCCAGCAGGGAGGGGACGGTGAACACTGAAGCTTTCTTT. The genes are TRBV5-1 and TRBJ1-1, with TRBD1 as a possible D gene (5 bases). The CDR3 covers 14 residues. From germline, CDR1 is SGHRS and CDR2 YFSETQ. V was trimmed by 5 bases and J by 0 bases, leaving 11 bases between them.

As DNA, the CDR3 is TGTGCCAGCAGCTCCCCTAGCGGGGGGGCCGGAGAGACCCAGTACTTC. Its protein is CASSSPSGGAGETQYF. The chain couples TRBV7-2 to TRBJ2-5, with TRBD2 matching 12 bases. The CDR3 runs to 16 residues. V was pared by 4 bases and J by 4 bases, with 7 bases of the junction left unmatched. In germline, CDR1 is SGHTA, CDR2 FQGNSA.